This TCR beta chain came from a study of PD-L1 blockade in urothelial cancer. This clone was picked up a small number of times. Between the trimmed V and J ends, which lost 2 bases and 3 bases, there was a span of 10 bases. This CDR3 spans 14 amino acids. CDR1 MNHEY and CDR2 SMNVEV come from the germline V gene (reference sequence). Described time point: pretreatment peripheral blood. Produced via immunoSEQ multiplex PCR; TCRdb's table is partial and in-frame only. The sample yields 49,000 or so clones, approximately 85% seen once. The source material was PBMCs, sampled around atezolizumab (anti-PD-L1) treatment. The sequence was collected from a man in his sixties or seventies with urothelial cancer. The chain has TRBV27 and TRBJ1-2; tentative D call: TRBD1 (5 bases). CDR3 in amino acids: CASSLIAGHYGYTF. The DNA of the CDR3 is TGTGCCAGCAGTTTAATCGCGGGACACTATGGCTACACCTTC.